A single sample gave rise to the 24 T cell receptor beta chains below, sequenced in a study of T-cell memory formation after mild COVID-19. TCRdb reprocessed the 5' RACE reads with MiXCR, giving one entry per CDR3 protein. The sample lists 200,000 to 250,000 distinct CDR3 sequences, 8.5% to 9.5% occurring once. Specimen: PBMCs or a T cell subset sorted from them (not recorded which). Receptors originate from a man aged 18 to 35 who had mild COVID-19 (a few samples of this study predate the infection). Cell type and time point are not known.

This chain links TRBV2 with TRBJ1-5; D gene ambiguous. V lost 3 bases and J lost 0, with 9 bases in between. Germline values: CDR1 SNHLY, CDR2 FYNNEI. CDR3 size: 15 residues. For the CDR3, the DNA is TGTGCCAGCAGTGAGGTGGAGTATAGCAATCAGCCCCAGCATTTT. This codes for CASSEVEYSNQPQHF.

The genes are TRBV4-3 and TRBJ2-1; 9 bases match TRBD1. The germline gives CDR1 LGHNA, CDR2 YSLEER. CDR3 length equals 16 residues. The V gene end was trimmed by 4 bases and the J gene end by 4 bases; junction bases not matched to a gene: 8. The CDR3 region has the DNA TGCGCCAGCAGCCCCTCCGGACAGGGGCCTTACAATGAGCAGTTCTTC. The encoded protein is CASSPSGQGPYNEQFF.

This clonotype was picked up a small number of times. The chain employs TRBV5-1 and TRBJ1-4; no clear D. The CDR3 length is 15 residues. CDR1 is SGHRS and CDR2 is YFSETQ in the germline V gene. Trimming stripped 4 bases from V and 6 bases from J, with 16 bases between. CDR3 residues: CASSINSRRDEKLFF. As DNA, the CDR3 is TGCGCCAGCAGCATTAACAGCAGGAGGGATGAAAAACTGTTTTTT.

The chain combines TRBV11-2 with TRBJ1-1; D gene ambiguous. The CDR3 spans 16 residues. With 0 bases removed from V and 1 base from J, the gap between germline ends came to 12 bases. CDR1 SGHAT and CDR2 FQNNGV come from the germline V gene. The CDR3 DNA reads TGTGCCAGCAGCTTAGAGTGGAGGCAGAGGAACACTGAAGCTTTCTTT. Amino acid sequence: CASSLEWRQRNTEAFF.

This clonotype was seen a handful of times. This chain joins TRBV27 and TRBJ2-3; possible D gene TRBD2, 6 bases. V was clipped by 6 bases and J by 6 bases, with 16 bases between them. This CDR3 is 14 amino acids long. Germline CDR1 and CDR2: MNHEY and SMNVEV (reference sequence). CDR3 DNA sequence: TGTGCCAGCAGACAACTCGGGGGTTGGGATACGCAGTATTTT. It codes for CASRQLGGWDTQYF.

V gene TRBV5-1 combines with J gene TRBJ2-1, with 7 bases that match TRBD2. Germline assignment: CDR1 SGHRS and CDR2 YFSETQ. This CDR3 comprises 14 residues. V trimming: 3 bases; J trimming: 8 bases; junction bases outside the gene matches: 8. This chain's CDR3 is CASSSRTSSDEQFF. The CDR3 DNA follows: TGCGCCAGCAGCTCACGGACTAGTAGCGATGAGCAGTTCTTC.

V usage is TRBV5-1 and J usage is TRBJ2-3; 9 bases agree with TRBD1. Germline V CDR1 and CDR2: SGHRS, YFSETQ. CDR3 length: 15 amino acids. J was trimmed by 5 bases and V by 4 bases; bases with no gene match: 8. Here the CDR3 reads CASSRMGGQGDTQYF. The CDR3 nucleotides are TGCGCCAGCAGCCGGATGGGGGGACAGGGAGATACGCAGTATTTT.

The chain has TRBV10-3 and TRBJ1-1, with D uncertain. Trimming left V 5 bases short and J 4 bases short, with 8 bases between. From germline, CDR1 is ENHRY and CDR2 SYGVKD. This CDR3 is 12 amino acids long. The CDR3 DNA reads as TGTGCCATCAGTAAGGTTGGCACTGAAGCTTTCTTT. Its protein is CAISKVGTEAFF.

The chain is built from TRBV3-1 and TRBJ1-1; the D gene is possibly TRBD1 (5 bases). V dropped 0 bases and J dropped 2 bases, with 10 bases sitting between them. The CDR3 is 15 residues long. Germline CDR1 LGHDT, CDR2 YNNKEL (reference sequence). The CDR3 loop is CASSQEGPPNTEAFF. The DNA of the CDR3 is TGTGCCAGCAGCCAAGAGGGGCCTCCTAACACTGAAGCTTTCTTT. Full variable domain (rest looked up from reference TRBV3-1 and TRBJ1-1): DTAVSQTPKYLVTQMGNDKSIKCEQNLGHDTMYWYKQDSKKFLKIMFSYNNKELIINETVPNRFSPKSPDKAHLNLHINSLELGDSAVYFCASSQEGPPNTEAFFGQGTRLTVV.

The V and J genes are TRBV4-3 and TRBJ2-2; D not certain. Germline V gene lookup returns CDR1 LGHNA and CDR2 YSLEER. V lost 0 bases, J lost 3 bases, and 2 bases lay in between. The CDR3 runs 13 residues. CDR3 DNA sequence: TGCGCCAGCAGCCAAGAGGACACCGGGGAGCTGTTTTTT. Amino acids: CASSQEDTGELFF.

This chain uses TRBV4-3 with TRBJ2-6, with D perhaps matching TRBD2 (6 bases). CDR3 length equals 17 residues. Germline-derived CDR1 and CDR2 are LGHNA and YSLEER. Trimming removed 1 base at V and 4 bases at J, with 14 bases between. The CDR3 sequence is CASSQVGGGAGANVLTF. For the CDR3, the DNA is TGCGCCAGCAGCCAAGTCGGGGGTGGGGCCGGGGCCAACGTCCTGACTTTC.

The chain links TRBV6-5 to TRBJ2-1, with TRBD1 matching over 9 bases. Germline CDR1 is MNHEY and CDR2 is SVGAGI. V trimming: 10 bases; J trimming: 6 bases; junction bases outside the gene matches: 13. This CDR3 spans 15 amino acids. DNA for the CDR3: TGTGCCACCCATTCCGGGACAGGGATAGGCAATGAGCAGTTCTTC. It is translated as CATHSGTGIGNEQFF.

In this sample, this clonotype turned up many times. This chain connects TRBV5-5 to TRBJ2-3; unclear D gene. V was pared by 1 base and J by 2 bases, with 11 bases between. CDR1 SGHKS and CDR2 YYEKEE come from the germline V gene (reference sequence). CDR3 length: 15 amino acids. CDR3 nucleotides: TGTGCCAGCAGCTTGCATGGCATCCTCACAGATACGCAGTATTTT. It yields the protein CASSLHGILTDTQYF. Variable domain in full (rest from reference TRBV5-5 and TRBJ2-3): DAGVTQSPTHLIKTRGQQVTLRCSPISGHKSVSWYQQVLGQGPQFIFQYYEKEERGRGNFPDRFSARQFPNYSSELNVNALLLGDSALYLCASSLHGILTDTQYFGPGTRLTVL.

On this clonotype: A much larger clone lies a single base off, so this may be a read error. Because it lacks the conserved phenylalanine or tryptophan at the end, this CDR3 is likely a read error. The CDR3 sequence is CASSPGAGEAFS. The CDR3 DNA follows: TGTGCCAGCAGCCCTGGGGCAGGTGAAGCTTTCTCT. The genes are TRBV12-3 or TRBV12-4 and TRBJ1-1; D might be TRBD1 (5 bases). This CDR3 region has 12 residues. The V end was cut by 6 bases, the J end by 7 bases, with 12 bases between.

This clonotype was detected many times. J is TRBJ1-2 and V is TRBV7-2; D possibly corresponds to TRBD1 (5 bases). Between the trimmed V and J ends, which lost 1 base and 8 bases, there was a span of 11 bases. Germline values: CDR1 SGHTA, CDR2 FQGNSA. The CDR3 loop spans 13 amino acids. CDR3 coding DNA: TGTGCCAGCAGCTTAGGGCAGGGCGGAGGCTACACCTTC. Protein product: CASSLGQGGGYTF.

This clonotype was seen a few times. The CDR3 is CAISGTGFSGANVLTF. The DNA for the CDR3 is TGTGCCATCAGTGGGACAGGCTTCTCTGGGGCCAACGTCCTGACTTTC. This chain uses TRBV10-3 with TRBJ2-6, with 7 bases lining up with TRBD1. The CDR3 length is 16 residues. V lost 4 bases, J lost 0 bases, and 3 bases stayed unmatched. The V gene's germline CDR1 is ENHRY and CDR2 SYGVKD.

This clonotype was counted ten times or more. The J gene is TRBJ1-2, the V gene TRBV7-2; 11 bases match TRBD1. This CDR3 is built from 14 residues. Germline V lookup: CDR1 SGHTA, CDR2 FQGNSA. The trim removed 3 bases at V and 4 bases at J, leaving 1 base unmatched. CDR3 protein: CASSFGTGGYGYTF. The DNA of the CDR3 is TGTGCCAGCAGCTTCGGGACAGGGGGCTATGGCTACACCTTC.

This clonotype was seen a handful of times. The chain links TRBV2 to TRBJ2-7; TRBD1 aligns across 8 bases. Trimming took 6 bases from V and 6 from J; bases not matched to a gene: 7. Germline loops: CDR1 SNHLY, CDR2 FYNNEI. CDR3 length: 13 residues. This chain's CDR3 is CASSFGQGGEQYV. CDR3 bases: TGTGCCAGCAGCTTTGGACAGGGCGGCGAGCAGTACGTC.

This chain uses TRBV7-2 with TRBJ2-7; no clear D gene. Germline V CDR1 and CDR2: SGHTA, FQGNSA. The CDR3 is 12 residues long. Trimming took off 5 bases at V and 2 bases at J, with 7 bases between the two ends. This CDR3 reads CASSLYTYEQYF. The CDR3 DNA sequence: TGTGCCAGCAGCCTCTACACCTACGAGCAGTACTTC. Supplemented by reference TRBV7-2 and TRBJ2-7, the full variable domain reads GAGVSQSPSNKVTEKGKDVELRCDPISGHTALYWYRQSLGQGLEFLIYFQGNSAPDKSGLPSDRFSAERTGGSVSTLTIQRTQQEDSAVYLCASSLYTYEQYFGPGTRLTVT.

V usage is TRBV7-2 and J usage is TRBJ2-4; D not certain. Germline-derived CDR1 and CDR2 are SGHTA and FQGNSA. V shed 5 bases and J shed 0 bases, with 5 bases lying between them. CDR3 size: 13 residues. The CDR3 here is CASSPPAKNIQYF. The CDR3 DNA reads TGTGCCAGCAGCCCCCCAGCCAAAAACATTCAGTACTTC.

CDR3 DNA: TGTGCCACCCTCTGGGCAGCTTCTAACTATGGCTACACCTTC. Protein: CATLWAASNYGYTF. V and J are TRBV28 and TRBJ1-2; D is unclear. This CDR3 has 14 residues. Looked up from germline, CDR1 is MDHEN and CDR2 is SYDVKM. V was trimmed by 10 bases and J by 0 bases, leaving 15 bases between them.

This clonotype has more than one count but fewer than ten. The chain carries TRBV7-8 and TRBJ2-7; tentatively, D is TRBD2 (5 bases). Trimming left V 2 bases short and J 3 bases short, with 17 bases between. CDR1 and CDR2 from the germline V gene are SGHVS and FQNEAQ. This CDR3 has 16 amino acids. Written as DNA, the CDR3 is TGTGCCAGCAGCTTAAGTGTGGCGGGTACGAGCTACGAGCAGTACGTC. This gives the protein CASSLSVAGTSYEQYV.

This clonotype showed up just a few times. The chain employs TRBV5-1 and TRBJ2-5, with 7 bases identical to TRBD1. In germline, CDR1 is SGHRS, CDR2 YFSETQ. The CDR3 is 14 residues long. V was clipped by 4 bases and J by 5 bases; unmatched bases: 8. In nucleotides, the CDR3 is TGCGCCAGCAGCCTAGGTGGGACAGCCGAGACCCAGTACTTC. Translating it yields CASSLGGTAETQYF.

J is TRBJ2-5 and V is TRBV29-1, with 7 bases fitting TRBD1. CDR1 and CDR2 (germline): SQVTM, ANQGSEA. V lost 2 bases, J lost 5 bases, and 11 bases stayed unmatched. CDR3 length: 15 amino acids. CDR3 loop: CSVEYTGTEVETQYF. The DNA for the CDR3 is TGCAGCGTTGAATACACCGGGACAGAGGTTGAGACCCAGTACTTC.